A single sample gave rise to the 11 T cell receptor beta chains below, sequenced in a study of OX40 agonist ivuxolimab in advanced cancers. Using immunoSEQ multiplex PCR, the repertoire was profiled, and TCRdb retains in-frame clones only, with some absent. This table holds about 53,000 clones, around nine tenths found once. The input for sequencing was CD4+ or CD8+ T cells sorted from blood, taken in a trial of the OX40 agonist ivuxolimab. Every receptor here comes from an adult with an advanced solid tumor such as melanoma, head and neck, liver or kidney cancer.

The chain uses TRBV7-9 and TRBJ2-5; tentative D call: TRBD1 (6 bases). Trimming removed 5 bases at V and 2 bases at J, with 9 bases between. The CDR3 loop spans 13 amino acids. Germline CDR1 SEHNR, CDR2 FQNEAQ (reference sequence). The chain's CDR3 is CASSRQGQETQYF. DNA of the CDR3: TGTGCCAGCAGCCGCCAGGGGCAAGAGACCCAGTACTTC.

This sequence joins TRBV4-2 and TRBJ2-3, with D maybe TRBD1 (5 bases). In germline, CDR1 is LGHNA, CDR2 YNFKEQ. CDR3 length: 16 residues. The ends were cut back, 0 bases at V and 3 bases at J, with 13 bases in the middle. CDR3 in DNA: TGTGCCAGCAGCCAAGATTTGGGGCTGTCAACAGATACGCAGTATTTT. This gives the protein CASSQDLGLSTDTQYF.

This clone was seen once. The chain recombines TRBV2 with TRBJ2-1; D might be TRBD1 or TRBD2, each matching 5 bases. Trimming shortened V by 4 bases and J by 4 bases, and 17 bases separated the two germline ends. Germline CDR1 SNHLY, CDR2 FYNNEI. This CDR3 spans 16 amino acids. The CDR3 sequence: CASSVRDGGSYNEQFF. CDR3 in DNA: TGTGCCAGCAGTGTCCGGGACGGTGGGTCGTACAATGAGCAGTTCTTC.

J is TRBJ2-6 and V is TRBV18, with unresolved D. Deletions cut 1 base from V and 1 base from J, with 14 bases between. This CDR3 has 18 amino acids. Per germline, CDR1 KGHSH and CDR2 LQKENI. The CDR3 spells CASSPLVRRSSGANVLTF. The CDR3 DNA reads TGTGCCAGCTCACCACTGGTCAGGCGCTCTTCTGGGGCCAACGTCCTGACTTTC.

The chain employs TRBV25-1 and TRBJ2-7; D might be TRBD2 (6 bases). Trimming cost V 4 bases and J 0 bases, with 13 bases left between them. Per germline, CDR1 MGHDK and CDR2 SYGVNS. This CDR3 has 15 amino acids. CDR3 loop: CASSGSGLRSYEQYF. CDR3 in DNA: TGTGCCAGCAGTGGGAGCGGGCTTCGCTCCTACGAGCAGTACTTC.

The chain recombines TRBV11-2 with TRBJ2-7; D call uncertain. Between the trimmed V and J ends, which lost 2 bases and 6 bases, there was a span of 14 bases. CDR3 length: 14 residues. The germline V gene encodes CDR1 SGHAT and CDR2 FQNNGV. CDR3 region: CASSLNPWASEQYF. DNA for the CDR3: TGTGCCAGCAGCTTAAACCCCTGGGCCAGCGAGCAGTACTTC.

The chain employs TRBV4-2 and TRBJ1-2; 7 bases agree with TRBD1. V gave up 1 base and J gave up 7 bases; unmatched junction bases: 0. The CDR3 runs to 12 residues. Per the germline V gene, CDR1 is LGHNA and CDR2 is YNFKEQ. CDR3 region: CASSQAGGGYTF. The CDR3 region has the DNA TGTGCCAGCAGCCAAGCAGGGGGTGGCTACACCTTC.

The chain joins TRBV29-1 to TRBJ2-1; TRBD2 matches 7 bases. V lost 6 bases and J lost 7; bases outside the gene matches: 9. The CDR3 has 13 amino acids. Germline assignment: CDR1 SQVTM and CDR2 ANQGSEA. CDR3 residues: CSVHGLVLNEQFF. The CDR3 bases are TGCAGCGTCCACGGACTAGTTTTGAATGAGCAGTTCTTC.

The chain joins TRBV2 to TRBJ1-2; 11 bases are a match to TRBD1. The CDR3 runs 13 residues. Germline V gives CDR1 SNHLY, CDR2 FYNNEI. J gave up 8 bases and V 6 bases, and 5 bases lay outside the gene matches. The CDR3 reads CASRGQGGSGYTF. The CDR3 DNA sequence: TGTGCCAGCAGGGGACAGGGGGGCAGCGGCTACACCTTC. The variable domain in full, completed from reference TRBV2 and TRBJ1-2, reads EPEVTQTPSHQVTQMGQEVILRCVPISNHLYFYWYRQILGQKVEFLVSFYNNEISEKSEIFDDQFSVERPDGSNFTLKIRSTKLEDSAMYFCASRGQGGSGYTFGSGTRLTVV.

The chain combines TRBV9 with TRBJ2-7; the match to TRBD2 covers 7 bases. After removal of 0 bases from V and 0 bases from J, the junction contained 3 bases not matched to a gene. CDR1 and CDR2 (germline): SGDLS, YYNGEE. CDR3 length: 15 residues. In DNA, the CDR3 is TGTGCCAGCAGCGTAGGGGCTAGCGGCTCCTACGAGCAGTACTTC. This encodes CASSVGASGSYEQYF.

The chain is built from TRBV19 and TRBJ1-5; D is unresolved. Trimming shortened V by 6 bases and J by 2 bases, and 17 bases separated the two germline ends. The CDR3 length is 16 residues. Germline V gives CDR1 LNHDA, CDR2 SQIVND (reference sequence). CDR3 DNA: TGTGCCAGTAGCGTTCAGGCAAGAGGCGGCAATCAGCCCCAGCATTTT. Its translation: CASSVQARGGNQPQHF.